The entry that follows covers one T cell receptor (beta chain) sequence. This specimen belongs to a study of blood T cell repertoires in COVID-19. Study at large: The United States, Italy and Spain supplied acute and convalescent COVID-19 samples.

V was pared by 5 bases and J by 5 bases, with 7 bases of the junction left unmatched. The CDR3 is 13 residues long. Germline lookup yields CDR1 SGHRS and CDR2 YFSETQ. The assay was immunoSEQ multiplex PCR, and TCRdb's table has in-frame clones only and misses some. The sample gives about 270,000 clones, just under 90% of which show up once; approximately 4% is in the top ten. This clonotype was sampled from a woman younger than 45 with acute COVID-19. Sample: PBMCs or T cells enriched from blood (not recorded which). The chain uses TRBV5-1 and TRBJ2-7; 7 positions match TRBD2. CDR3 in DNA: TGCGCCAGCAGGGCCCTACTAGCGAACGAGCAGTACTTC. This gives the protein CASRALLANEQYF.